This TCR beta chain was sequenced for a study of shared clonotypes between healthy human individuals. Germline CDR1 and CDR2: SGHTS and YDEGEE. Trimming left V 3 bases short and J 6 bases short, with 13 bases between. The CDR3 extends over 13 amino acids. TCRdb's copy holds only in-frame clones and misses some; the assay was immunoSEQ multiplex PCR. The table shows around 1.5 million clones, with 95% to 99% occurring only once. The origin of this receptor is a man aged 30 to 45 in good health. The chain joins TRBV5-8 to TRBJ2-7; tentatively, D is TRBD2 (7 bases). The sequenced sample consisted of naive CD4+ T cells sorted from blood. Sample subset: CD45RA+ positively selected. Here the CDR3 reads CASSSLGGGEQYF. DNA for the CDR3: TGTGCCAGCAGCTCGTTGGGAGGGGGCGAGCAGTACTTC.